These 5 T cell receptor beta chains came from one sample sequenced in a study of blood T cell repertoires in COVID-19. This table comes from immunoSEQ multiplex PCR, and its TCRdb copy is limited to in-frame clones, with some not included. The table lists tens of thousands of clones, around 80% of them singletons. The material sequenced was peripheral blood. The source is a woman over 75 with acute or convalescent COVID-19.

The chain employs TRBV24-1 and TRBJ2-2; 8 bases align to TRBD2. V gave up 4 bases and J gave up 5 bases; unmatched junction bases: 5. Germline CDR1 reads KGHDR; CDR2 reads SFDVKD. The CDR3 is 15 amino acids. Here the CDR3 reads CATSDTGGETGELFF. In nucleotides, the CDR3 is TGTGCCACCAGTGACACCGGGGGGGAGACCGGGGAGCTGTTTTTT.

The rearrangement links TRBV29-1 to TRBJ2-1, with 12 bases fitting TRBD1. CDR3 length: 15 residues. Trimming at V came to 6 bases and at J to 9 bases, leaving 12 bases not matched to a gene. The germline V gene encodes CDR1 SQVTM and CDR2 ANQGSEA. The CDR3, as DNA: TGCAGCGTCCAACCCCGTGGGGACAGGGGGCTTGAGCAGTTCTTC. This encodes CSVQPRGDRGLEQFF.

The CDR3 region is CASSLAVQGRKQFF. CDR3 sequence (DNA): TGTGCCAGCAGCTTAGCGGTGCAGGGAAGGAAACAGTTCTTC. The V gene is TRBV11-1, the J gene TRBJ2-1; weak D call: TRBD1 (5 bases). The CDR3 spans 14 residues. Germline values: CDR1 SGHAT, CDR2 FQDESV (reference sequence). Trimming stripped 0 bases from V and 13 bases from J, with 16 bases between. The full variable domain, in which reference TRBV11-1 and TRBJ2-1 provide the parts outside the CDR3, is EAEVAQSPRYKITEKSQAVAFWCDPISGHATLYWYRQILGQGPELLVQFQDESVVDDSQLPKDRFSAERLKGVDSTLKIQPAELGDSAMYLCASSLAVQGRKQFFGPGTRLTVL.

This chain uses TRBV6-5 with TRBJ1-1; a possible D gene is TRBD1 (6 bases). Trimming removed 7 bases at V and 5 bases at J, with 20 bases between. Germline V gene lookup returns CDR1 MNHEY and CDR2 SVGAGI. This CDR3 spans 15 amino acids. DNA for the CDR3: TGTGCCAGCATCCGAAACCCAACAGGGTGGACTGAAGCTTTCTTT. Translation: CASIRNPTGWTEAFF.

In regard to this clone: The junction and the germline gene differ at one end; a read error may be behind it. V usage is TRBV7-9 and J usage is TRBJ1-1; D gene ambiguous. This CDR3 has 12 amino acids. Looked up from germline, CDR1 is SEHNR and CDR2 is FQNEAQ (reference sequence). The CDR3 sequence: CASTLGSTEAFF. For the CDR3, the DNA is TGTGCCAGCACCTTAGGGAGCACTGAAGCTTTCTTT.